The 23 T cell receptor beta chains below were found in one sample sequenced in a study of CD8+ T cells in alopecia areata. Isolated RNA was reverse transcribed into cDNA used as the sequencing template. Measured with immunoSEQ multiplex PCR; TCRdb has only the in-frame clones, and not every one. The repertoire holds some 190,000 clones, with 64% as singletons. Treatment meaning: oral pan-JAK inhibitor, 5-10 mg twice daily. The sequences come from CD4+ T cells sorted from blood, collected around week 50, from a patient treated with tofacitinib. All receptors come from a human donor with alopecia areata.

This clone was counted a few times. The chain combines TRBV29-1 with TRBJ2-7, with TRBD1 identical over 7 bases. The CDR3 covers 15 residues. Germline lookup yields CDR1 SQVTM and CDR2 ANQGSEA. V dropped 4 bases and J dropped 5; count of bases not matched to a gene: 14. This CDR3 is CSVGPMGQSFDEQYF. Written as DNA, the CDR3 is TGCAGCGTTGGCCCTATGGGACAGTCCTTTGACGAGCAGTACTTC.

V and J are TRBV7-8 and TRBJ2-7; the D is unclear. The CDR3 loop spans 12 amino acids. In germline, CDR1 is SGHVS, CDR2 FQNEAQ. The ends were cut back, 4 bases at V and 2 bases at J, with 6 bases in the middle. The DNA of the CDR3 is TGTGCCAGCAGCTCCGGCCCCTACGAGCAGTACTTC. Encoded protein: CASSSGPYEQYF.

The J gene is TRBJ2-5, the V gene TRBV4-1; D call uncertain. Germline V CDR1 and CDR2: MGHRA, YSYEKL. V was trimmed by 4 bases and J by 7 bases, leaving 4 bases between them. The CDR3 contains 10 residues. This CDR3 is CASSLGTQYF. CDR3 in DNA: TGCGCCAGCAGCCTAGGGACCCAGTACTTC.

This clone was counted a single time. The chain is built from TRBV29-1 and TRBJ1-2; no reliable D call. Germline-derived CDR1 and CDR2 are SQVTM and ANQGSEA. Trimming removed 7 bases from V and 4 bases from J, with 10 bases in between. The CDR3 loop spans 11 amino acids. CDR3 loop: CSAEAVYGYTF. The CDR3 DNA reads TGCAGCGCCGAAGCAGTCTATGGCTACACCTTC.

The CDR3 loop reads CATSTDRNTEAFF. The CDR3 nucleotides are TGTGCCACCAGCACCGACAGGAACACTGAAGCTTTCTTT. The gene calls are TRBV15 and TRBJ1-1; the D gene is possibly TRBD1 (5 bases). This CDR3 has 13 residues. From germline, CDR1 is LNHNV and CDR2 YYDKDF (reference sequence). V shed 4 bases and J shed 1 base, with 7 bases lying between them. The full variable domain, its missing parts supplied by reference TRBV15 and TRBJ1-1, is DAMVIQNPRYQVTQFGKPVTLSCSQTLNHNVMYWYQQKSSQAPKLLFHYYDKDFNNEADTPDNFQSRRPNTSFCFLDIRSPGLGDTAMYLCATSTDRNTEAFFGQGTRLTVV.

The chain recombines TRBV4-3 with TRBJ2-7, with TRBD1 as a possible D gene (5 bases). The CDR3 extends over 13 amino acids. V was trimmed by 6 bases and J by 1 base, leaving 10 bases between them. CDR1 and CDR2 (germline): LGHNA, YSLEER. The CDR3 spells CASSFAGSYEQYF. The CDR3, as DNA: TGCGCCAGCAGTTTTGCAGGGTCCTACGAGCAGTACTTC.

CDR3 in amino acids: CASKTGDQPQHF. In DNA form, the CDR3 reads TGTGCCAGCAAAACCGGAGATCAGCCCCAGCATTTT. The chain carries TRBV7-2 and TRBJ1-5; no definite D call. V lost 7 bases and J lost 5, with 9 bases in between. CDR3 length: 12 amino acids. Germline CDR1 reads SGHTA; CDR2 reads FQGNSA.

The chain couples TRBV30 to TRBJ2-3, with D possibly called TRBD1 or TRBD2 (5 bases each). Trimming shortened V by 8 bases and J by 2 bases, and 11 bases separated the two germline ends. This CDR3 region has 12 residues. Germline CDR1 reads GTSNPN; CDR2 reads SVGIG (reference sequence). The CDR3 reads CAGDLHTDTQYF. The CDR3 DNA sequence: TGTGCCGGGGACCTCCACACAGATACGCAGTATTTT.

This clone was counted a single time. The CDR3 does not close with the conserved phenylalanine or tryptophan, likely indicating a read error. The V and J genes are TRBV29-1 and TRBJ1-4; 7 positions match TRBD1. Germline CDR1 reads SQVTM; CDR2 reads ANQGSEA. The CDR3 sequence is 13 residues long. J lost 7 bases, V lost 4 bases, and 6 bases had no gene match. CDR3: CSVAERQGEKLFL. Written as DNA, the CDR3 is TGCAGCGTTGCCGAACGACAGGGTGAAAAACTGTTTCTT.

CDR3 residues: CAWNDRSTYNEQFF. The CDR3 bases are TGTGCCTGGAATGATAGGTCAACCTACAATGAGCAGTTCTTC. The chain couples TRBV30 to TRBJ2-1; D gene uncertain. V was clipped by 4 bases and J by 2 bases, with 12 bases between them. Per the germline V gene, CDR1 is GTSNPN and CDR2 is SVGIG (reference sequence). The CDR3 loop spans 14 amino acids. Full variable domain (remainder filled in from reference TRBV30 and TRBJ2-1): SQTIHQWPATLVQPVGSPLSLECTVEGTSNPNLYWYRQAAGRGLQLLFYSVGIGQISSEVPQNLSASRPQDRQFILSSKKLLLSDSGFYLCAWNDRSTYNEQFFGPGTRLTVL.

The genes are TRBV28 and TRBJ2-1; possible D gene TRBD2, 5 bases. The CDR3 runs to 11 residues. Germline V CDR1 and CDR2: MDHEN, SYDVKM. Trimming stripped 4 bases from V and 12 bases from J, with 10 bases between. The CDR3 coding sequence is TGTGCCAGCAGTTATGACTATGCGCAGTTCTTC. Translating it yields CASSYDYAQFF.

CDR3 nucleotides: TGCGCCAGCAGCCAAGATCCCCGGGGAGTCAAAAACATTCAGTACTTC. Translated, it gives CASSQDPRGVKNIQYF. This chain joins TRBV4-3 and TRBJ2-4; a possible D gene is TRBD2 (5 bases). CDR1 LGHNA and CDR2 YSLEER come from the germline V gene. The CDR3 consists of 16 residues. Trimming pared 0 bases from V and 3 bases from J, leaving 12 bases between.

The chain joins TRBV25-1 to TRBJ2-4, with D possibly TRBD2 on 5 matching bases. The CDR3 is made up of 11 amino acids. V gave up 1 base and J gave up 14 bases, with 9 bases separating them. Germline V gene data show CDR1 as MGHDK and CDR2 as SYGVNS. The DNA for the CDR3 is TGTGCCAGCAGTGAATCGGGAATGAAGTACTTC. Amino acids: CASSESGMKYF.

The chain employs TRBV29-1 and TRBJ1-2; D is perhaps TRBD1 (5 bases). The V end was cut by 6 bases, the J end by 6 bases, with 14 bases between. Per germline, CDR1 SQVTM and CDR2 ANQGSEA. CDR3 length equals 12 residues. The CDR3 nucleotides read TGCAGCGTCTGGGGGGGTGTGGATGGCTACACCTTC. Translation gives CSVWGGVDGYTF. Using reference TRBV29-1 and TRBJ1-2 for the parts outside the CDR3, the full variable domain is SAVISQKPSRDICQRGTSLTIQCQVDSQVTMMFWYRQQPGQSLTLIATANQGSEATYESGFVIDKFPISRPNLTFSTLTVSNMSPEDSSIYLCSVWGGVDGYTFGSGTRLTVV.

This chain uses TRBV30 with TRBJ1-6; 7 nucleotides line up with TRBD1. The CDR3 is made up of 15 amino acids. Trimming cost V 5 bases and J 2 bases; bases outside gene matches: 6. The germline V gene has CDR1 GTSNPN and CDR2 SVGIG (reference sequence). The DNA of the CDR3 is TGTGCCTGGGGATCTGGACAGGCCTATAATTCACCCCTCCACTTT. It codes for CAWGSGQAYNSPLHF.

This clone occurred a few times. This chain uses TRBV25-1 with TRBJ1-1; 12 bases map to TRBD1. CDR3 length equals 15 residues. CDR1 is MGHDK and CDR2 is SYGVNS in the germline V gene. V lost 4 bases, J lost 8 bases, and 8 bases stayed unmatched. CDR3 sequence (DNA): TGTGCCAGCAGTGCGTCGGGACAGGGGGCTTGGGAAGCTTTCTTT. Translation gives CASSASGQGAWEAFF.

V is TRBV4-3 and J is TRBJ1-2; 9 bases match TRBD1. V shed 1 base and J 11 bases; nucleotides not matched to a gene: 8. Germline CDR1 and CDR2: LGHNA and YSLEER. The CDR3 runs to 14 residues. In DNA, the CDR3 is TGCGCCAGCAGCCAAGGGGGACAGGGACTGGATTACACCTTC. As protein: CASSQGGQGLDYTF.

This clone was counted once. The chain joins TRBV5-6 to TRBJ1-5; 7 nucleotides match TRBD1. The ends lost 4 bases at V and 7 bases at J; junction bases unmatched: 11. This CDR3 contains 15 residues. The germline gives CDR1 SGHDT, CDR2 YYEEEE. CDR3 bases: TGTGCCAGCAGCCTGGGTGGACAGGTGGGGCAGCCCCAGCATTTT. Protein sequence: CASSLGGQVGQPQHF.

The chain combines TRBV10-3 with TRBJ2-5; 9 positions match TRBD1. V lost 6 bases and J lost 5; bases outside the gene matches: 19. This CDR3 contains 18 residues. The germline CDR1 and CDR2 sequences are ENHRY and SYGVKD. CDR3 sequence (DNA): TGTGCCATCAGCGGGACAGGGAGCCCTGATAACCCCTGGGAGACCCAGTACTTC. Its protein product is CAISGTGSPDNPWETQYF.

This clone showed up just a few times. The chain combines TRBV4-1 with TRBJ2-3; no clear D gene. V was trimmed by 0 bases and J by 4 bases, leaving 8 bases between them. This CDR3 spans 14 amino acids. Looked up from germline, CDR1 is MGHRA and CDR2 is YSYEKL. CDR3 amino acids: CASSQDIGSDTQYF. CDR3 bases: TGCGCCAGCAGCCAAGACATCGGGTCAGATACGCAGTATTTT.

This chain uses TRBV10-3 with TRBJ2-7; D is tentatively TRBD1 or TRBD2 (5 bases each). CDR1 is ENHRY and CDR2 is SYGVKD in the germline V gene. Trimming stripped 11 bases from V and 1 base from J, with 18 bases between. The CDR3 consists of 14 residues. The CDR3 sequence is CAAATGTTSYEQYF. CDR3 nucleotides: TGTGCCGCAGCGACCGGGACGACTTCCTACGAGCAGTACTTC.

The chain couples TRBV5-1 to TRBJ2-1; 15 bases match TRBD2. The CDR3 extends over 15 amino acids. With V trimmed by 2 bases and J by 9 bases, 3 bases remained unmatched. Germline CDR1 and CDR2: SGHRS and YFSETQ. DNA for the CDR3: TGCGCCAGCAGCTTCGGACTAGCGGGGGGGTTTGAGCAGTTCTTC. Its protein is CASSFGLAGGFEQFF.

This clone was picked up a small number of times. The chain carries TRBV30 and TRBJ1-4; D possibly corresponds to TRBD1 (6 bases). CDR1 and CDR2 (germline): GTSNPN, SVGIG (reference sequence). The V gene lost 0 bases and the J gene lost 5 bases, with 13 bases spanning the gap. This CDR3 has 15 residues. The CDR3 nucleotides are TGTGCCTGGAGTGTCGGGGGGCGAGGAAATGAAAAACTGTTTTTT. As protein: CAWSVGGRGNEKLFF.